The TCR beta chain under discussion was sequenced for a study of radiotherapy plus CTLA-4 blockade in lung cancer. This clone showed up just once. Mismatch with germline at one junction end may stem from a read error. Libraries were prepared by immunoSEQ multiplex PCR; TCRdb keeps only in-frame clonotypes and omits some of them. The sample holds approximately 53,000 clones, 70% to 90% seen once. This CDR3 has 13 residues. Germline lookup yields CDR1 SGHNT and CDR2 YENEEA. The origin of this receptor is a human donor with non-small cell lung cancer whose response to radiotherapy plus ipilimumab could not be evaluated. This material consisted of peripheral blood, taken from a patient treated with radiotherapy plus ipilimumab. The rearrangement links TRBV11-3 to TRBJ2-7; D call uncertain. The CDR3 spells CASSLALGYGQYF. The CDR3 nucleotides are TGTGCCAGCAGCTTAGCTCTAGGCTACGGGCAGTACTTC.